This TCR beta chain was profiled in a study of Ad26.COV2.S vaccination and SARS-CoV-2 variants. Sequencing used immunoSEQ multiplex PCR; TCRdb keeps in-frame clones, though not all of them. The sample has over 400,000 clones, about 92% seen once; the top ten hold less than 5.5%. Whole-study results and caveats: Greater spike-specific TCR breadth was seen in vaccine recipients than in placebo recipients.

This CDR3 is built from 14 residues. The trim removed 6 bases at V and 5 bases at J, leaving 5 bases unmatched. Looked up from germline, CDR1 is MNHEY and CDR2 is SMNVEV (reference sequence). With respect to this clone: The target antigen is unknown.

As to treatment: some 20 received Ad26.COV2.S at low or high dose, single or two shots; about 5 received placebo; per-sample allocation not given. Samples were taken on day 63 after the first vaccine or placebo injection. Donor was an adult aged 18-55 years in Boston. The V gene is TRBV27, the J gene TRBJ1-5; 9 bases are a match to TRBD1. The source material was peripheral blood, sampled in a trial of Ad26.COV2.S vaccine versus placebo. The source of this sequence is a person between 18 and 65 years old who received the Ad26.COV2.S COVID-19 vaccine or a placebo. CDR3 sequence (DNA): TGTGCCAGCAGCCGGACAGGGGACCATCAGCCCCAGCATTTT. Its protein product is CASSRTGDHQPQHF.